The T cell receptor (beta chain) described here comes from a study of OX40 agonist ivuxolimab in advanced cancers. Context from the whole study: The costimulatory receptor OX40 (CD134) was targeted by ivuxolimab, a fully human IgG2 agonistic monoclonal antibody. Intravenous ivuxolimab was administered to patients every 2 weeks at six dose levels: 0.01, 0.1, 0.3, 1.5, 3 and 10 mg/kg. Of the approximately 50 dose-escalation patients, hepatocellular carcinoma was present in about 19, melanoma in approximately 15, renal cell carcinoma in 9 and head and neck cancer in 9. In the dose-escalation cohort, around four fifths of patients were male, and the mean age was around 60 years with a range of about 20 to 90. Patients were allowed to have had prior anti-PD-1, anti-PD-L1 or anti-CTLA-4 therapy, and approximately 40% of the dose-escalation patients had previously received checkpoint inhibitors. Three dose-escalation patients achieved partial responses, one with hepatocellular carcinoma and two with cutaneous melanoma. The purpose of peripheral TCRbeta sequencing was to test whether ivuxolimab changed TCR sequence diversity and led to clonal T-cell expansion. The paper reports the monotherapy dose-escalation portion (N of about 51 patients) of the phase I ivuxolimab trial. Study-level results and caveats: The antigen specificity of the peripheral T cells that underwent clonal expansion was not determined. Clonal expansion of both CD4+ and CD8+ blood T cells was observed from baseline to week 6 at doses 0.1 to 3.0 mg/kg. In the 0.1-3.0 mg/kg groups, partial responders had among the lowest normalized peripheral clonal expansion, particularly in CD8+ T cells. After ivuxolimab, expanded clones were on average more numerous among CD8+ T cells than among CD4+ T cells. Low levels of normalized T-cell clonal expansion were also seen in some patients who did not respond.

Patients with autoimmune disease history or receiving systemic immunosuppression were excluded from the trial. Peripheral blood for TCR sequencing was collected from all dose cohorts at baseline, on cycle 4 day 1, and on cycle 7 day 1. Samples were obtained from an open-label, multicenter, first-in-human phase I dose-escalation trial of ivuxolimab. The trial enrolled adults with locally advanced or metastatic head and neck squamous cell, hepatocellular, melanoma or renal cell carcinoma. Before TCR sequencing, CD4+ T cells and CD8+ T cells were sorted from peripheral blood as separate populations. Genomic DNA was extracted from sorted cells for sequencing of the TCRbeta CDR3 region. TCRbeta CDR3 regions were sequenced using the immunoSEQ Assay. TCRdb limited this immuneACCESS table to in-frame rearrangements with V and J called. A share of clones is missing; checked studies link under half to unresolved V genes, and the rest is unexplained. The sample table shows about 67,000 clones, and 85% are seen once. The top ten hold around 2% of the sample.

Notes on this clone: What this receptor recognizes is not known. No much larger clone is present one base from it, and per-base qualities are unavailable.

V loses 6 bases of germline sequence and J loses 6 bases, and the interval between the two ends is 15 bases. The CDR3, from cysteine to phenylalanine, totals 14 residues. Only the CDR3 portion is preserved as DNA: 42 bases, with reading frame beginning at the first base. Per the germline V gene, SNHLY is the CDR1 and FYNNEI is the CDR2. The specimen comprised CD4+ or CD8+ T cells sorted from blood, sampled in a trial of the OX40 agonist ivuxolimab. This receptor was identified in an adult with an advanced solid tumor such as melanoma, head and neck, liver or kidney cancer. The chain was built from TRBV2 and TRBJ1-5, with TRBD1 perhaps the D gene, on 5 matching bases. The CDR3 sequence is CASRDRAGSQPQHF. The DNA is as follows: TGTGCCAGCAGGGATAGGGCAGGGAGTCAGCCCCAGCATTTT.